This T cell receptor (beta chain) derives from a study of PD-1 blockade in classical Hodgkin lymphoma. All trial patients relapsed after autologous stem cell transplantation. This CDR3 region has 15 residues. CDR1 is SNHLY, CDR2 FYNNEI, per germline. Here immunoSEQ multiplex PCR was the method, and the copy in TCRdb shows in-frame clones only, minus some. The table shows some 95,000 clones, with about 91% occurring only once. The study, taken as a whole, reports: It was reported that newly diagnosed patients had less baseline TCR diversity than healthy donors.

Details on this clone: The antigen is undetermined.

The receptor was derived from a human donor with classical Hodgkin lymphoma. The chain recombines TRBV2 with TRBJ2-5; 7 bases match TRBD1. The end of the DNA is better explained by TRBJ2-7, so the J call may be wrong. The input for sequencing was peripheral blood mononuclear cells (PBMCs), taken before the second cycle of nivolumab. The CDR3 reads CASSGRQGRAYEQYF. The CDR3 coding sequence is TGTGCCAGCAGTGGGAGACAGGGTCGGGCCTACGAGCAGTACTTC.